This note documents a single T cell receptor (beta chain) sequence. This entry comes from a study of control samples from healthy donors and cancer patients. The repertoire was sequenced with immunoSEQ multiplex PCR; TCRdb's copy has only in-frame clones and lacks some. The sample has some 190,000 clones. CDR3 length: 14 amino acids. Per germline, CDR1 SGHAT and CDR2 FQNNGV. Trimming took 4 bases from V and 4 from J, leaving 13 bases between them. J is TRBJ1-2 and V is TRBV11-2, with a weak D call TRBD1 (5 bases). The sample was blood. The clonotype originates from a woman aged 25-40 years in good health. As DNA, the CDR3 is TGTGCCAGCAGCTGGCCGAGGGACCGCTATGGCTACACCTTC. This codes for CASSWPRDRYGYTF.